The 11 T cell receptor beta chains in this list originate from one sample, sequenced in a study of human T cells and chemical hapten exposure. Using its own MiXCR run on the RACE reads, TCRdb lists one record per CDR3 protein. Of 300,000 to 450,000 distinct CDR3 sequences detected, 5.1% appear once; the ten largest clones hold just over 2.5%. Noted time point: pre-sensitization, week 0. Sample treatment: therapeutic diphenylcyclopropenone sensitization with weekly scalp DPC. Sample: whole blood, taken in connection with sensitization to the hapten diphenylcyclopropenone (DPC). The receptors come from a woman in her forties or fifties with alopecia areata. Some clones in this sample may be carry-over from other donors' samples.

This clonotype was counted at least ten times. The gene calls are TRBV6-5 and TRBJ1-2; 7 bases line up with TRBD1. J gave up 8 bases and V 0 bases, and 12 bases lay outside the gene matches. Germline CDR1 MNHEY, CDR2 SVGAGI. The CDR3 extends over 16 amino acids. CDR3 sequence: CASSYSKGAFGLGYTF. Here the CDR3 DNA reads TGTGCCAGCAGTTACTCAAAGGGGGCGTTCGGTCTGGGCTACACCTTC.

A few counts support this clonotype. The genes are TRBV29-1 and TRBJ2-1; TRBD2 matches at 9 bases. Germline V lookup: CDR1 SQVTM, CDR2 ANQGSEA. The CDR3 has 14 amino acids. With V trimmed by 5 bases and J by 1 base, 3 bases remained unmatched. CDR3 DNA: TGCAGCGTTAGTAGCGGGAGTTCCTACAATGAGCAGTTCTTC. Amino acid sequence: CSVSSGSSYNEQFF.

This clonotype was found a few times. The chain carries TRBV25-1 and TRBJ1-1; D is perhaps TRBD1 (5 bases). The CDR3 sequence is 13 residues long. Germline values: CDR1 MGHDK, CDR2 SYGVNS. V shed 2 bases and J shed 5 bases, with 9 bases lying between them. The CDR3: CASSEPGRTEAFF. In DNA form, the CDR3 reads TGTGCCAGCAGTGAACCAGGGAGGACTGAAGCTTTCTTT.

This sequence joins TRBV7-8 and TRBJ2-1, with D tentatively TRBD2 (5 bases). Germline V gene sequence: CDR1 SGHVS, CDR2 FQNEAQ. Trimming removed 2 bases at V and 5 bases at J, with 16 bases between. The CDR3 sequence is 16 residues long. This chain's CDR3 is CASSLMVPGNNNEQFF. DNA of the CDR3: TGTGCCAGCAGCTTAATGGTCCCGGGGAATAACAATGAGCAGTTCTTC.

Many counts were recorded for this clonotype. V usage is TRBV28 and J usage is TRBJ2-7; tentatively, D is TRBD2 (7 bases). The V end lost 7 bases, the J end lost 6 bases, and 19 bases lay between the germline ends. CDR1 and CDR2 (germline): MDHEN, SYDVKM. The CDR3 runs 14 residues. The CDR3 nucleotides read TGTGCCAGCATCCCTCCCGGGGGGCGAGGCGAGCAGTACTTC. Encoded protein: CASIPPGGRGEQYF.

This clonotype has at least ten counts. The V gene is TRBV7-8, the J gene TRBJ2-3; perhaps TRBD2 as D (7 bases). The CDR3 loop spans 16 amino acids. Germline assignment: CDR1 SGHVS and CDR2 FQNEAQ. V lost 2 bases, J lost 2 bases, and 14 bases lay in between. CDR3 in amino acids: CASSLRRGAYTDTQYF. In DNA, the CDR3 is TGTGCCAGCAGCTTAAGACGGGGGGCTTACACAGATACGCAGTATTTT.

This clonotype was seen at least ten times. This sequence joins TRBV12-3 or TRBV12-4 and TRBJ2-1, with 14 positions matching TRBD2. V lost 5 bases to trimming and J lost 8 bases; unmatched junction nucleotides: 5. The CDR3 spans 15 residues. The CDR3 nucleotides are TGTGCCAGCAGTCCGGGACTAGCGGGAGCTGATGAGCAGTTCTTC. Translated: CASSPGLAGADEQFF.

There are many counts of this clonotype. The chain links TRBV20-1 to TRBJ1-1, with D unresolved. V gave up 6 bases and J gave up 1 base, with 15 bases separating them. The length of the CDR3 is 14 residues. Germline V CDR1 and CDR2: DFQATT, SNEGSKA (reference sequence). The CDR3 reads CSAAPEPQNTEAFF. For the CDR3, the DNA is TGCAGTGCCGCACCGGAGCCTCAGAACACTGAAGCTTTCTTT.

This clonotype came up many times. The V gene is TRBV5-1, the J gene TRBJ2-4; TRBD1 is a possible D gene (6 bases). The CDR3 is made up of 16 amino acids. V dropped 3 bases and J dropped 2 bases, with 15 bases sitting between them. Germline V gene data show CDR1 as SGHRS and CDR2 as YFSETQ. The chain's CDR3 is CASSWGPGVTKNIQYF. DNA for the CDR3: TGCGCCAGCAGCTGGGGCCCAGGGGTAACCAAAAACATTCAGTACTTC.

This clonotype was observed a handful of times. CDR3 DNA: TGCAGCGTTTCTACAGGGGCTGGAAACACCATATATTTT. The encoded protein is CSVSTGAGNTIYF. The V gene is TRBV29-1, the J gene TRBJ1-3, with 7 bases lining up with TRBD1. The J segment lost 2 bases and the V segment lost 5 bases, leaving 3 bases of the junction unmatched. The CDR3 is 13 amino acids. The germline CDR1 and CDR2 sequences are SQVTM and ANQGSEA.

This clonotype has at least ten counts. V gene TRBV4-3 combines with J gene TRBJ2-2; no firm D call. Germline values: CDR1 LGHNA, CDR2 YSLEER. The CDR3 runs to 13 residues. V dropped 4 bases and J dropped 4 bases, with 7 bases sitting between them. This chain's CDR3 is CASSLAVTGELFF. CDR3 in DNA: TGCGCCAGCAGCCTTGCCGTCACCGGGGAGCTGTTTTTT.